Listed below are T cell receptor beta chains from one sample, sequenced in a study of blood T cell repertoires in COVID-19. Assay used: immunoSEQ multiplex PCR; TCRdb lists only in-frame clones, some missing. This table has 150,000 to 200,000 clones, roughly 80% appearing once. Sample: peripheral blood. The receptors derive from a man between 60 and 70 years old with active or convalescent COVID-19. Each CDR3 is given with its conserved first and last residue. Fields, in order: D gene, J gene, V gene, clone size, CDR3 DNA, CDR3 protein. D genes are given only for firm matches. Clone sizes are given selectively: once, few, many, or a class where the clone is expanded.

d_call: .
j_call: TRBJ2-2
v_call: TRBV28
clone_size: .
cdr3_nt: TGTGCCAGCAGCCCCCGGCGTAGGGGCACCGGGGAGCTGTTTTTT
cdr3_aa: CASSPRRRGTGELFF

d_call: TRBD2
j_call: TRBJ2-7
v_call: TRBV19
clone_size: few
cdr3_nt: TGTGCCAGTAGTATGAGGGCTAGCGGGAGATTTGAGCAGTACTTC
cdr3_aa: CASSMRASGRFEQYF

d_call: .
j_call: TRBJ2-2
v_call: TRBV5-4
clone_size: .
cdr3_nt: TGTGCCAGCAGTTCGTCGGGCAGGGATACCGGGGAGCTGTTTTTT
cdr3_aa: CASSSSGRDTGELFF

d_call: .
j_call: TRBJ1-2
v_call: TRBV6-1
clone_size: .
cdr3_nt: TGTGCCAGCAGTGAAGCGGGGACATGGCTAGACTATGGCTACACCTTC
cdr3_aa: CASSEAGTWLDYGYTF

d_call: TRBD1
j_call: TRBJ2-1
v_call: TRBV14
clone_size: .
cdr3_nt: TGTGCCAGCAGCCAAAGAGGGACAGGGACGTGGGAGGCAGCCTACAATGAGCAGTTCTTC
cdr3_aa: CASSQRGTGTWEAAYNEQFF

d_call: .
j_call: TRBJ1-5
v_call: TRBV6-2/TRBV6-3
clone_size: .
cdr3_nt: TGTGCCAGCAGTTACCCCCGGGGGTATGACAATCAGCCCCAGCATTTT
cdr3_aa: CASSYPRGYDNQPQHF

d_call: TRBD2
j_call: TRBJ2-3
v_call: TRBV5-1
clone_size: .
cdr3_nt: TGCGCCAGCAGCACTGGGACTAGCAAAGCCACAGATACGCAGTATTTT
cdr3_aa: CASSTGTSKATDTQYF

d_call: TRBD1
j_call: TRBJ1-1
v_call: TRBV7-3
clone_size: .
cdr3_nt: TGTGCCAGCAGCTCCAACAGGGGCACTGAAGCTTTCTTT
cdr3_aa: CASSSNRGTEAFF

d_call: TRBD2
j_call: TRBJ2-7
v_call: TRBV10-3
clone_size: .
cdr3_nt: TGTGCCATCAGCTCCAGACTAGCGCCCGCTGGCGAGCAGTACTTC
cdr3_aa: CAISSRLAPAGEQYF

d_call: TRBD1
j_call: TRBJ2-1
v_call: TRBV18
clone_size: .
cdr3_nt: TGTGCCAGCTCACCTGGACAGGGGGCATATGAGCAGTTCTTC
cdr3_aa: CASSPGQGAYEQFF

d_call: TRBD1
j_call: TRBJ1-6
v_call: TRBV7-3
clone_size: few
cdr3_nt: TGTGCCAGCAGCTCCGACAGGGATTCACCCCTCCACTTT
cdr3_aa: CASSSDRDSPLHF

d_call: TRBD1
j_call: TRBJ2-1
v_call: TRBV7-3
clone_size: once
cdr3_nt: TGTGCCAGCAGCCCCGGTAGCTTGAAGGGGGCGTCCTACAATGAGCAGTTCTTC
cdr3_aa: CASSPGSLKGASYNEQFF

d_call: TRBD2
j_call: TRBJ2-5
v_call: TRBV10-1
clone_size: .
cdr3_nt: TGCGCCAAAGAAAAACTAGCGGGACTGGGAGAGACCCAGTACTTC
cdr3_aa: CAKEKLAGLGETQYF

d_call: .
j_call: TRBJ2-6
v_call: TRBV28
clone_size: .
cdr3_nt: TGTGCCAGCAGTTCCGGTTACAGGGCCGGGGCCAACGTCCTGACTTTC
cdr3_aa: CASSSGYRAGANVLTF

d_call: TRBD2
j_call: TRBJ2-1
v_call: TRBV24-1
clone_size: .
cdr3_nt: TGTGCCACCAGTGCTGGGAGGGTAGCTTCCTACAATGAGCAGTTCTTC
cdr3_aa: CATSAGRVASYNEQFF

d_call: .
j_call: TRBJ1-5
v_call: TRBV9
clone_size: few
cdr3_nt: TGTGCCAGCAGCGTAGGTCGGGGTAACAATCAGCCCCAGCATTTT
cdr3_aa: CASSVGRGNNQPQHF

d_call: .
j_call: TRBJ2-1
v_call: TRBV29-1
clone_size: .
cdr3_nt: TGCAGCGTGACAGGAGCATACAATGAGCAGTTCTTC
cdr3_aa: CSVTGAYNEQFF

d_call: .
j_call: TRBJ1-5
v_call: TRBV5-1
clone_size: .
cdr3_nt: TGCGCCAGCAGCTTGGGCCAGGGTGGCAATCAGCCCCAGCATTTT
cdr3_aa: CASSLGQGGNQPQHF

d_call: TRBD2
j_call: TRBJ2-5
v_call: TRBV20-1
clone_size: once
cdr3_nt: TGCAGTGCTAGTTTTGGGACTAAAGACCAAGAGACCCAGTACTTC
cdr3_aa: CSASFGTKDQETQYF

d_call: .
j_call: TRBJ2-7
v_call: TRBV5-1
clone_size: .
cdr3_nt: TGCGCCAGCAGCTGGGGGCAGGGATCCTACGAGCAGTACTTC
cdr3_aa: CASSWGQGSYEQYF

d_call: .
j_call: TRBJ2-5
v_call: TRBV7-5
clone_size: .
cdr3_nt: TGTGTCAGAAGCTTAGCTGACCCGGCCGGGAACACCCAGTACTTC
cdr3_aa: CVRSLADPAGNTQYF

d_call: .
j_call: TRBJ1-1
v_call: TRBV28
clone_size: .
cdr3_nt: TGTGCCAGCAGCTTAAGGGGCACTGAAGCTTTCTTT
cdr3_aa: CASSLRGTEAFF

d_call: TRBD1
j_call: TRBJ1-1
v_call: TRBV19
clone_size: once
cdr3_nt: TGTGCCAGTAGTATACAGGGGGCTCGGAACACTGAAGCTTTCTTT
cdr3_aa: CASSIQGARNTEAFF

d_call: .
j_call: TRBJ2-7
v_call: TRBV29-1
clone_size: .
cdr3_nt: TGCAGCGTTGAAGATCCGCGGAGCTACGAGCAGTACTTC
cdr3_aa: CSVEDPRSYEQYF

d_call: TRBD1
j_call: TRBJ2-7
v_call: TRBV5-1
clone_size: .
cdr3_nt: TGCGCCAGCAGCTTGGTGGCACAGGGGGCACAAGAGCAGTACTTC
cdr3_aa: CASSLVAQGAQEQYF

d_call: TRBD2
j_call: TRBJ2-2
v_call: TRBV18
clone_size: .
cdr3_nt: TGTGCCAGCTCTCTATCTAGCGGGAGGATCCCCGGGGAGCTGTTTTTT
cdr3_aa: CASSLSSGRIPGELFF

d_call: TRBD1
j_call: TRBJ2-7
v_call: TRBV3-1/TRBV3-2
clone_size: .
cdr3_nt: TGTGCCAGCAGCCAGGGACAGCGGTACGAGCAGTACTTC
cdr3_aa: CASSQGQRYEQYF

d_call: .
j_call: TRBJ2-5
v_call: TRBV18
clone_size: .
cdr3_nt: TGTGCCAGCTCTAGGAGTCTTCAAGAGACCCAGTACTTC
cdr3_aa: CASSRSLQETQYF

d_call: .
j_call: TRBJ2-2
v_call: TRBV12-3/TRBV12-4
clone_size: .
cdr3_nt: TGTGCCAGCAGTAACAGGGTTGCCGGGGAGCTGTTTTTT
cdr3_aa: CASSNRVAGELFF

d_call: .
j_call: TRBJ1-1
v_call: TRBV6-2/TRBV6-3
clone_size: once
cdr3_nt: TGTGCCAGCAGTTACCAGGTGATGAACACTGAAGCTTTCTTT
cdr3_aa: CASSYQVMNTEAFF

d_call: TRBD2
j_call: TRBJ2-2
v_call: TRBV7-6
clone_size: .
cdr3_nt: TGTGCCAGCAGCTCAGGGACTAGCGGGGGAACCGGGGAGCTGTTTTTT
cdr3_aa: CASSSGTSGGTGELFF

d_call: TRBD2
j_call: TRBJ2-7
v_call: TRBV7-4
clone_size: .
cdr3_nt: TGTGCCAGCAGCTTAAGTCCGGGACTAGCGACTCCTGCACTATCCTCCGAGCAGTACTTC
cdr3_aa: CASSLSPGLATPALSSEQYF

d_call: .
j_call: TRBJ1-5
v_call: TRBV21-1
clone_size: .
cdr3_nt: TGTGCAGCGCCAAAAGTACAGGGGGGTCAGCCCCAGCATTTT
cdr3_aa: CAAPKVQGGQPQHF

d_call: .
j_call: TRBJ1-1
v_call: TRBV2
clone_size: .
cdr3_nt: TGTGCCAGACAGGGATTCACTGAAGCTTTCTTT
cdr3_aa: CARQGFTEAFF

d_call: TRBD1
j_call: TRBJ1-4
v_call: TRBV28
clone_size: .
cdr3_nt: TGTGCCAGCAGTCTGGACAGGAGCCCCCCAAAACTGTTTTTT
cdr3_aa: CASSLDRSPPKLFF

d_call: TRBD2
j_call: TRBJ2-1
v_call: TRBV30
clone_size: .
cdr3_nt: TGTGCCTGGAGTGTACTACGGACTAGCGGGCCGAGCTCCTACAATGAGCAGTTCTTC
cdr3_aa: CAWSVLRTSGPSSYNEQFF

d_call: .
j_call: TRBJ2-3
v_call: TRBV10-3
clone_size: .
cdr3_nt: TGTGCCATCCGCGTCCTTCCCGGCACAGATACGCAGTATTTT
cdr3_aa: CAIRVLPGTDTQYF

d_call: TRBD1
j_call: TRBJ2-3
v_call: TRBV5-6
clone_size: .
cdr3_nt: TGTGCCAGCAGCTTTTTGACAGGGGGTGGTCAAGATACGCAGTATTTT
cdr3_aa: CASSFLTGGGQDTQYF

d_call: TRBD1
j_call: TRBJ2-5
v_call: TRBV9
clone_size: .
cdr3_nt: TGTGCCAGCAGCGTAGGAGGGACAGGGGGCTTGGGGAAGACCCAGTACTTC
cdr3_aa: CASSVGGTGGLGKTQYF

d_call: .
j_call: TRBJ1-1
v_call: TRBV19
clone_size: .
cdr3_nt: TGTGCCAGTAGTCTCCAAGCGCGGGTTTCGAGCACTGAAGCTTTCTTT
cdr3_aa: CASSLQARVSSTEAFF

d_call: .
j_call: TRBJ1-2
v_call: TRBV7-9
clone_size: few
cdr3_nt: TGTGCCAGCAGCTTAACAGTGGACTATGGCTACACCTTC
cdr3_aa: CASSLTVDYGYTF

d_call: .
j_call: TRBJ1-5
v_call: TRBV12-3/TRBV12-4
clone_size: .
cdr3_nt: TGTGCCAGCAGTTCCAGGGTGGATCAGCCCCAGCATTTT
cdr3_aa: CASSSRVDQPQHF

d_call: .
j_call: TRBJ1-5
v_call: TRBV27
clone_size: .
cdr3_nt: TGTGCCAGCAGTCGACAGCGAAGTCAGCCCCAGCATTTT
cdr3_aa: CASSRQRSQPQHF

d_call: TRBD2
j_call: TRBJ2-2
v_call: TRBV7-6
clone_size: .
cdr3_nt: TGTGCCAGCAGCCCTAGGACTAGCGGGCTAGGCGGGGAGCTGTTTTTT
cdr3_aa: CASSPRTSGLGGELFF

d_call: .
j_call: TRBJ1-1
v_call: TRBV12-3/TRBV12-4
clone_size: .
cdr3_nt: TGTGCCAGCAGTTTCGGGAGTTCTGAGGCTTTCTTT
cdr3_aa: CASSFGSSEAFF

d_call: .
j_call: TRBJ2-1
v_call: TRBV28
clone_size: .
cdr3_nt: TGTGCCAGCAGTCGAAGTGGCCGGGCCTACAATGAGCAGTTCTTC
cdr3_aa: CASSRSGRAYNEQFF

d_call: .
j_call: TRBJ1-4
v_call: TRBV5-4
clone_size: once
cdr3_nt: TGTGCCAGCAGCTCCTGGGGGGATTTTGAAAAACTGTTTTTT
cdr3_aa: CASSSWGDFEKLFF

d_call: TRBD2
j_call: TRBJ2-3
v_call: TRBV5-1
clone_size: .
cdr3_nt: TGCGCCAGCAGCCCGGGACTAGCGGGAGGCACGCAGTATTTT
cdr3_aa: CASSPGLAGGTQYF

d_call: TRBD2
j_call: TRBJ2-3
v_call: TRBV7-6
clone_size: .
cdr3_nt: TGTGCCAGCAGCTCAGGCGTTAGCGGGAGTCTGAACACAGATACGCAGTATTTT
cdr3_aa: CASSSGVSGSLNTDTQYF